Listed here are 19 T cell receptor beta chains from one sample, sequenced in a study of response to subunit inactivated influenza vaccine (dated by TCRdb to the late 2010s). Preparation of the library involved RT-PCR. Sequencing was carried out with an Illumina HiSeq 2500. The public reads were reanalyzed by TCRdb: fastp trimming at Q25, MiXCR alignment, in-frame beta chains only. Every distinct CDR3 protein forms one entry, paired with its most common genes and DNA. The sample contains about 780,000 distinct CDR3 sequences, around a sixth of them found a single time. Roughly a tenth of the sample lies in the top ten. The sequencing used PBMCs from blood, collected around 5 days after vaccination. The origin of the receptors is a man aged 50-59 years who received an inactivated influenza vaccine. Donor details come from another sample of the same person, matched by shared clones.

This chain connects TRBV18 to TRBJ2-1; D call uncertain. V was shortened by 4 bases and J by 6 bases, with 19 bases between the two germline ends. Germline CDR1 and CDR2: KGHSH and LQKENI. The CDR3 runs to 16 residues. CDR3 amino acids: CASSLSLSGASNEQFF. DNA for the CDR3: TGTGCCAGCTCACTAAGCCTATCGGGCGCAAGCAATGAGCAGTTCTTC. The entire variable domain, with the rest obtained from reference TRBV18 and TRBJ2-1, is as follows: NAGVMQNPRHLVRRRGQEARLRCSPMKGHSHVYWYRQLPEEGLKFMVYLQKENIIDESGMPKERFSAEFPKEGPSILRIQQVVRGDSAAYFCASSLSLSGASNEQFFGPGTRLTVL.

This chain joins TRBV2 and TRBJ1-2, with D unclear. Germline CDR1 and CDR2: SNHLY and FYNNEI. V was trimmed by 1 base and J by 8 bases, leaving 8 bases between them. The CDR3 sequence is 12 residues long. In nucleotides, the CDR3 is TGTGCCAGCAGTGAAGTCCGGGCCGGCTACACCTTC. Its protein product is CASSEVRAGYTF.

CDR3 residues: CSVGFKGLGEQYF. The CDR3, as DNA: TGCAGCGTTGGATTTAAGGGTCTGGGCGAGCAGTACTTC. The chain uses TRBV29-1 and TRBJ2-7; no clear D gene. Per germline, CDR1 SQVTM and CDR2 ANQGSEA. The CDR3 totals 13 residues. The V end lost 4 bases, the J end lost 6 bases, and 16 bases lay between the germline ends.

The J gene is TRBJ2-2, the V gene TRBV10-3; tentatively, D is TRBD2 (6 bases). CDR3 size: 15 residues. V lost 10 bases and J 1 base, leaving 16 bases between the germline ends. CDR1 and CDR2 from the germline V gene are ENHRY and SYGVKD. The CDR3 loop is CATTAVAENTGELFF. CDR3 nucleotides: TGTGCCACCACTGCTGTAGCGGAGAACACCGGGGAGCTGTTTTTT.

This clonotype has only a few counts. The chain employs TRBV6-5 and TRBJ2-1; TRBD2 is a possible D gene (5 bases). Per germline, CDR1 MNHEY and CDR2 SVGAGI. The V and J ends lost 4 bases and 0 bases respectively, with 16 bases between them. The CDR3 is 17 residues long. DNA for the CDR3: TGTGCCAGCAGTTTCTCCCCGGGGTATAGCTCCTACAATGAGCAGTTCTTC. It codes for CASSFSPGYSSYNEQFF.

This clonotype was counted between two and nine times. The genes are TRBV20-1 and TRBJ2-2; 13 nucleotides match TRBD2. The germline gives CDR1 DFQATT, CDR2 SNEGSKA (reference sequence). Germline trimming cut 2 bases from V and 5 bases from J; bases unmatched to any gene: 8. The length of the CDR3 is 17 residues. The CDR3 nucleotides read TGCAGTGCTAGAACGCGGACTAGCGGGAGAGGAACCGGGGAGCTGTTTTTT. This gives the protein CSARTRTSGRGTGELFF.

On this clonotype: No DNA is shown, since the ends of the CDR3 on it are uncertain; the CDR3 is the one TCRdb lists. The chain carries TRBV12-3 or TRBV12-4 and TRBJ1-2. From its first to its last residue, the CDR3 has 12 amino acids. CDR3 in amino acids: CASSSSVGGYTF.

This clonotype appeared many times. The gene calls are TRBV7-2 and TRBJ2-7; D possibly matches TRBD1 or TRBD2 (5 bases each). Germline CDR1 SGHTA, CDR2 FQGNSA. V lost 1 base and J lost 2, with 12 bases in between. The CDR3 consists of 15 residues. Written as DNA, the CDR3 is TGTGCCAGCAGCTTAGTCGACAGCGGTACCTACGAGCAGTACTTC. Its translation: CASSLVDSGTYEQYF.

The chain is built from TRBV10-3 and TRBJ1-6, with D hard to call. The CDR3 runs to 16 residues. V dropped 4 bases and J dropped 6 bases, with 16 bases sitting between them. Germline-derived CDR1 and CDR2 are ENHRY and SYGVKD. The CDR3 region is CAISGAHPSGNSPLHF. The CDR3 DNA reads TGTGCCATCAGTGGGGCGCACCCTTCGGGTAATTCACCCCTCCACTTT.

This clonotype was counted only a few times. The chain uses TRBV20-1 and TRBJ2-5, with D unresolved. The CDR3 sequence is 16 residues long. V gave up 6 bases and J gave up 2 bases, with 22 bases separating them. CDR1 and CDR2 from the germline V gene are DFQATT and SNEGSKA (reference sequence). The CDR3 sequence: CSATPVLASAQETQYF. The CDR3 DNA reads as TGCAGTGCCACCCCCGTATTGGCGTCTGCACAAGAGACCCAGTACTTC.

This clonotype came up once. The chain recombines TRBV30 with TRBJ2-5; D not resolved. V gave up 1 base and J gave up 2 bases, with 8 bases separating them. Looked up from germline, CDR1 is GTSNPN and CDR2 is SVGIG (reference sequence). The CDR3 has 13 amino acids. Written as DNA, the CDR3 is TGTGCCTGGAGTGGTCTAGGTCAAGAGACCCAGTACTTC. Its protein is CAWSGLGQETQYF.

The chain combines TRBV6-5 with TRBJ2-2; TRBD1 is a possible D gene (6 bases). Per the germline V gene, CDR1 is MNHEY and CDR2 is SVGAGI. CDR3 size: 15 residues. Trimming cost V 0 bases and J 4 bases, with 9 bases left between them. The CDR3 is CASSYSGAGTGELFF. CDR3 coding DNA: TGTGCCAGCAGTTACTCGGGGGCGGGCACCGGGGAGCTGTTTTTT.

This clonotype came up a few times. The rearrangement links TRBV6-5 to TRBJ2-2; D perhaps matches TRBD1 (6 bases). The V gene's germline CDR1 is MNHEY and CDR2 SVGAGI. Trimming pared 2 bases from V and 2 bases from J, leaving 18 bases between. This CDR3 comprises 18 residues. CDR3 sequence reads: CASSYAAIRGPNTGELFF. The CDR3 coding sequence is TGTGCCAGCAGTTACGCAGCAATCAGGGGACCCAACACCGGGGAGCTGTTTTTT.

In this sample, this clonotype turned up a few times. The CDR3 DNA is TGTGCCAGCAGCCAAGCCTCTAGCGGGGCCTACGAGCAGTACTTC. Amino acid sequence: CASSQASSGAYEQYF. The chain has TRBV4-2 and TRBJ2-7, with 9 nucleotides matching TRBD2. The junction had 3 bases not matched to a gene; V was cut back by 1 base and J by 2 bases. Looked up from germline, CDR1 is LGHNA and CDR2 is YNFKEQ. The CDR3 has 15 residues.

There are a few counts of this clonotype. This chain links TRBV29-1 with TRBJ2-5; D tentatively fits TRBD1 or TRBD2 (5 bases each). Germline-derived CDR1 and CDR2 are SQVTM and ANQGSEA. Deletions cut 4 bases from V and 5 bases from J, with 17 bases between. The CDR3 loop spans 14 amino acids. Here the CDR3 reads CSVGEGRRVETQYF. CDR3 nucleotide sequence: TGCAGCGTTGGTGAGGGGCGGCGGGTGGAGACCCAGTACTTC.

This clonotype was recorded a few times. This chain links TRBV28 with TRBJ2-1; 9 bases fit TRBD1. Germline CDR1 and CDR2: MDHEN and SYDVKM. The CDR3 has 17 amino acids. With V trimmed by 5 bases and J by 6 bases, 14 bases remained unmatched. The CDR3 sequence is CASSQNRGLHPGNEQFF. DNA for the CDR3: TGTGCCAGCAGTCAGAACAGGGGGCTTCACCCTGGCAATGAGCAGTTCTTC.

This clonotype was counted a few times. The chain combines TRBV24-1 with TRBJ2-1; D gene ambiguous. Germline values: CDR1 KGHDR, CDR2 SFDVKD. With 4 bases removed from V and 4 bases from J, the gap between germline ends came to 7 bases. The CDR3 has 13 residues. CDR3 coding DNA: TGTGCCACCAGTGACCCTGCATACAATGAGCAGTTCTTC. This sequence encodes CATSDPAYNEQFF.

Many counts were recorded for this clonotype. This sequence joins TRBV3-1 and TRBJ1-1; D is ambiguous. Looked up from germline, CDR1 is LGHDT and CDR2 is YNNKEL (reference sequence). The V and J ends lost 8 bases and 7 bases respectively, with 14 bases between them. The CDR3 is 12 residues long. The CDR3 loop reads CASGGGRGEAFF. The CDR3 bases are TGTGCCAGCGGAGGAGGGCGTGGTGAAGCTTTCTTT.

This clonotype was counted only a few times. This chain joins TRBV6-1 and TRBJ2-7; 9 bases agree with TRBD1. CDR1 is MNHNS and CDR2 is SASEGT in the germline V gene. V shed 4 bases and J 5 bases; nucleotides not matched to a gene: 6. The length of the CDR3 is 14 residues. As DNA, the CDR3 is TGTGCCAGCAGTGCCGGGACAGGGAGGAACGAGCAGTACTTC. Its translation: CASSAGTGRNEQYF.